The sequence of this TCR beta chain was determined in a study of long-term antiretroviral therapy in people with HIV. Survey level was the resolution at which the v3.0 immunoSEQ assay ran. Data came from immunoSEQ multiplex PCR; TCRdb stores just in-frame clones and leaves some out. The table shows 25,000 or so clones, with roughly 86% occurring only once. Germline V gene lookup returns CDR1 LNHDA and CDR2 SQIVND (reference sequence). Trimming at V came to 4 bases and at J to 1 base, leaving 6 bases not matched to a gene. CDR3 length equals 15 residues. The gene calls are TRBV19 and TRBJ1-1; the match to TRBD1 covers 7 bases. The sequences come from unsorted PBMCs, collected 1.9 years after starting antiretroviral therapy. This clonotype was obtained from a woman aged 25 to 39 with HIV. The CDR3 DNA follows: TGTGCCAGTAGTACTCTGCGGACAGGGAACACTGAAGCTTTCTTT. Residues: CASSTLRTGNTEAFF.